This TCR beta chain came from a study of cytomegalovirus exposure and HLA in healthy donors. This clone showed up just once. The germline CDR1 and CDR2 sequences are LNHDA and SQIVND (reference sequence). Deletions cut 5 bases from V and 9 bases from J, with 14 bases between. The CDR3 sequence is 13 residues long. With 60 Vbeta and 13 Jbeta primers, the PCR was carried out. Assay used: immunoSEQ multiplex PCR; TCRdb lists only in-frame clones, some missing. The sample holds about 160,000 clones, roughly 79% seen once. The rearrangement joins TRBV19 to TRBJ1-5; D perhaps matches TRBD1 (5 bases). Sequenced: PBMCs. This TCR came from a man aged 18-30 years in good health and CMV-seropositive. Here the CDR3 reads CASSGGGEGPQHF. CDR3 coding DNA: TGTGCCAGTAGTGGGGGAGGCGAGGGGCCCCAGCATTTT.